This note documents a single T cell receptor beta chain sequence. This table comes from immunoSEQ multiplex PCR, and its TCRdb copy is limited to in-frame clones, with some not included. Of 40,000 or so clones listed, roughly 50% are singletons. The sample originates from a study of cytotoxic CD8 clonotypes in ibrutinib-treated CLL. This CDR3 has 15 residues. Trimming removed 0 bases from V and 3 bases from J, with 11 bases in between. Per the germline V gene, CDR1 is MGHDK and CDR2 is SYGVNS. The chain employs TRBV25-1 and TRBJ1-2; D perhaps matches TRBD1 (6 bases). The clonotype originates from a human donor with chronic lymphocytic leukemia. The sample in question was PBMCs, obtained before ibrutinib treatment. CDR3 amino acids: CASSEYMGADYGYTF. DNA for the CDR3: TGTGCCAGCAGTGAATATATGGGGGCGGACTATGGCTACACCTTC.